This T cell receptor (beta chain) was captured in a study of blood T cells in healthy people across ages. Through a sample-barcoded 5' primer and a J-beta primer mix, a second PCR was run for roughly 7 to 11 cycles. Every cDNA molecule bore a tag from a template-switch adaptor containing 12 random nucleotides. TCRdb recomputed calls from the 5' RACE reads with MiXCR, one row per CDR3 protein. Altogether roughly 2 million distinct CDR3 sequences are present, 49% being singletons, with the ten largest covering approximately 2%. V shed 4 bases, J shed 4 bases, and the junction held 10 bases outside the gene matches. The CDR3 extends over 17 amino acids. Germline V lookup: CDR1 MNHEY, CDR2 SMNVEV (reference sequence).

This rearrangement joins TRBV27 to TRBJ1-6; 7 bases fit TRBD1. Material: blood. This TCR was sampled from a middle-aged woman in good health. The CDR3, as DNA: TGTGCCAGCAGTTCGACGACAGGGCGCGCGTATAATTCACCCCTCCACTTT. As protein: CASSSTTGRAYNSPLHF.